One sample yielded the 30 T cell receptor beta chains listed below, sequenced in a study of STAT3 mutations in large granular lymphocyte leukemia. Regarding the study as a whole: At least one immunodominant TCR beta clonotype appeared in every T-cell large granular lymphocyte leukemia patient.

No antigens are known for them. TCRdb's table, derived via immunoSEQ multiplex PCR, lists solely in-frame clones and lacks some. The sample consists of approximately 31,000 clones, around 86% of them appearing once. Sequencing was carried out using peripheral blood mononuclear cells. The receptors here all came from a man aged 60 to 75 with T-cell large granular lymphocyte leukemia. Some clones in this sample may be carry-over from other donors' samples.

The V call is TRBV7-3, the J call TRBJ2-2, with 10 bases matching TRBD2. The CDR3 sequence is 17 residues long. J lost 5 bases, V lost 5 bases, and 11 bases had no gene match. Germline CDR1 is SGHTA and CDR2 is FQGTGA. CDR3 bases: TGTGCCAGCAGCCGGTCGAGCGGGAGGGCCGTGACCGGGGAGCTGTTTTTT. It translates to CASSRSSGRAVTGELFF.

The V and J genes are TRBV30 and TRBJ1-2; D is ambiguous. Germline-derived CDR1 and CDR2 are GTSNPN and SVGIG (reference sequence). The CDR3 totals 13 residues. The V gene lost 3 bases and the J gene lost 0 bases, with 8 bases spanning the gap. The CDR3 sequence is CAWRGLSNYGYTF. The DNA of the CDR3 is TGTGCCTGGAGAGGGCTCTCTAACTATGGCTACACCTTC.

In its sample, this clone was seen once. J is TRBJ2-4 and V is TRBV4-2, with 14 bases lining up with TRBD2. The germline gives CDR1 LGHNA, CDR2 YNFKEQ. J lost 3 bases, V lost 4 bases, and 8 bases had no gene match. The CDR3 length is 18 residues. The CDR3 reads CASSPGTSGSGGKNIQYF. The CDR3 DNA follows: TGTGCCAGCAGCCCCGGGACTAGCGGGAGTGGAGGCAAAAACATTCAGTACTTC.

This sequence joins TRBV18 and TRBJ1-4; possible D gene TRBD1, 6 bases. V shed 8 bases and J shed 2 bases, with 9 bases lying between them. The V gene's germline CDR1 is KGHSH and CDR2 LQKENI. This CDR3 comprises 13 residues. The CDR3 coding sequence is TGTGCCAGCAAAGGGGGGACTAATGAAAAACTGTTTTTT. It is translated as CASKGGTNEKLFF. Drawing the rest from reference TRBV18 and TRBJ1-4, the complete variable domain is NAGVMQNPRHLVRRRGQEARLRCSPMKGHSHVYWYRQLPEEGLKFMVYLQKENIIDESGMPKERFSAEFPKEGPSILRIQQVVRGDSAAYFCASKGGTNEKLFFGSGTQLSVL.

This clone was observed a handful of times. CDR3 region: CASSSQEGEKLFF. As DNA, the CDR3 is TGCGCCAGCAGCTCACAGGAGGGTGAAAAACTGTTTTTT. The chain has TRBV5-1 and TRBJ1-4; TRBD1 is a possible D gene (5 bases). This CDR3 has 13 amino acids. Per the germline V gene, CDR1 is SGHRS and CDR2 is YFSETQ. With 3 bases removed from V and 7 bases from J, the gap between germline ends came to 10 bases.

The V call is TRBV5-1, the J call TRBJ1-6; D is ambiguous. The CDR3 consists of 14 residues. V lost 3 bases and J 10 bases, leaving 14 bases between the germline ends. The germline V gene has CDR1 SGHRS and CDR2 YFSETQ. The CDR3 reads CASSSDWERSPLHF. In DNA, the CDR3 is TGCGCCAGCAGCTCGGACTGGGAGAGGTCACCCCTCCACTTT.

This chain joins TRBV19 and TRBJ1-1; D gene ambiguous. The CDR3 spans 13 residues. Germline V lookup: CDR1 LNHDA, CDR2 SQIVND (reference sequence). The V end lost 7 bases, the J end lost 4 bases, and 13 bases lay between the germline ends. The CDR3 spells CASIQRKGTEAFF. As DNA, the CDR3 is TGTGCCAGTATCCAGAGGAAGGGCACTGAAGCTTTCTTT. Full variable domain (rest looked up from reference TRBV19 and TRBJ1-1): DGGITQSPKYLFRKEGQNVTLSCEQNLNHDAMYWYRQDPGQGLRLIYYSQIVNDFQKGDIAEGYSVSREKKESFPLTVTSAQKNPTAFYLCASIQRKGTEAFFGQGTRLTVV.

This chain joins TRBV30 and TRBJ2-4; 9 nucleotides align to TRBD2. CDR3 size: 18 residues. V was clipped by 5 bases and J by 2 bases; unmatched bases: 16. The germline V gene encodes CDR1 GTSNPN and CDR2 SVGIG (reference sequence). CDR3 bases: TGTGCCTGGGGGCAAGGTAGCGGGAGAGTATTCCCCAAAAACATTCAGTACTTC. Its translation: CAWGQGSGRVFPKNIQYF.

The chain recombines TRBV27 with TRBJ2-7; D gene unclear. The V end was cut by 6 bases, the J end by 4 bases, with 13 bases between. From germline, CDR1 is MNHEY and CDR2 SMNVEV (reference sequence). CDR3 length: 13 residues. The CDR3 DNA follows: TGTGCCAGCAGATTACAACAAGCATACGAGCAGTACTTC. It translates to CASRLQQAYEQYF.

This clone has only a few counts. This sequence joins TRBV10-1 and TRBJ2-1; TRBD1 matches 11 bases. V lost 6 bases and J lost 9; bases outside the gene matches: 10. Looked up from germline, CDR1 is WNHNN and CDR2 is SYGVQD (reference sequence). This CDR3 has 15 residues. In DNA form, the CDR3 reads TGCGCCAGCAGCCTAGGACAGGGGGCTGCGAGTGAGCAGTTCTTC. Its translation is CASSLGQGAASEQFF.

J is TRBJ2-3 and V is TRBV5-6, with unresolved D. The CDR3 has 13 amino acids. The germline V and J ends were trimmed by 0 bases and 4 bases, with 6 bases remaining between them. CDR1 is SGHDT and CDR2 is YYEEEE in the germline V gene. The CDR3 loop is CASSLAGADTQYF. The CDR3 nucleotides are TGTGCCAGCAGCTTGGCCGGCGCAGATACGCAGTATTTT.

This CDR3 is CASSVTGPGELFF. CDR3 coding DNA: TGTGCCAGCAGCGTGACAGGGCCCGGGGAGCTGTTTTTT. V is TRBV9 and J is TRBJ2-2; TRBD1 matches at 7 bases. CDR1 and CDR2 from the germline V gene are SGDLS and YYNGEE. The V gene end was trimmed by 2 bases and the J gene end by 6 bases; junction bases not matched to a gene: 1. CDR3 length: 13 amino acids. Drawing the rest from reference TRBV9 and TRBJ2-2, the complete variable domain is DSGVTQTPKHLITATGQRVTLRCSPRSGDLSVYWYQQSLDQGLQFLIQYYNGEERAKGNILERFSAQQFPDLHSELNLSSLELGDSALYFCASSVTGPGELFFGEGSRLTVL.

The genes are TRBV19 and TRBJ1-1; D remains ambiguous. The length of the CDR3 is 12 residues. Germline CDR1 and CDR2: LNHDA and SQIVND (reference sequence). The V and J ends lost 7 bases and 1 base respectively, with 7 bases between them. CDR3 in DNA: TGTGCCAGTATCCGGACGAACACTGAAGCTTTCTTT. Amino acid sequence: CASIRTNTEAFF.

This clone was seen once. V and J are TRBV5-1 and TRBJ2-6, with 10 bases that match TRBD1. This CDR3 comprises 17 residues. J gave up 3 bases and V 2 bases, and 5 bases lay outside the gene matches. CDR1 is SGHRS, CDR2 YFSETQ, per germline. The CDR3 DNA sequence: TGCGCCAGCAGCTTAGGGACAGGGGTTGGTGGGGCCAACGTCCTGACTTTC. This gives the protein CASSLGTGVGGANVLTF.

V is TRBV29-1 and J is TRBJ2-7, with D uncertain. Germline V lookup: CDR1 SQVTM, CDR2 ANQGSEA. This CDR3 has 14 residues. V was pared by 4 bases and J by 4 bases, with 17 bases between. This chain's CDR3 is CSVVADGRPYEQYF. The CDR3 region has the DNA TGCAGCGTTGTTGCAGACGGACGGCCATACGAGCAGTACTTC.

This chain connects TRBV5-6 to TRBJ2-1; possibly TRBD2 for D (6 bases). Trimming pared 0 bases from V and 0 bases from J, leaving 10 bases between. The CDR3 runs 16 residues. In germline, CDR1 is SGHDT, CDR2 YYEEEE. For the CDR3, the DNA is TGTGCCAGCAGCTTGGCGGGGACTGGCTCCTACAATGAGCAGTTCTTC. It is translated as CASSLAGTGSYNEQFF.

This chain connects TRBV5-6 to TRBJ1-1; D is unclear. With 1 base removed from V and 2 bases from J, the gap between germline ends came to 12 bases. CDR1 and CDR2 (germline): SGHDT, YYEEEE. The CDR3 is 15 residues long. For the CDR3, the DNA is TGTGCCAGCAGCTTGTTGGCAGCCCTCAACACTGAAGCTTTCTTT. Its translation: CASSLLAALNTEAFF.

The gene calls are TRBV30 and TRBJ1-1; 7 nucleotides align to TRBD1. The CDR3 extends over 14 amino acids. V shed 7 bases and J 5 bases; nucleotides not matched to a gene: 13. In germline, CDR1 is GTSNPN, CDR2 SVGIG (reference sequence). The CDR3, as DNA: TGTGCCTCCTTCTATAGGGGGCTTGGGACTGAAGCTTTCTTT. Translation: CASFYRGLGTEAFF. The whole variable domain, filled in from reference TRBV30 and TRBJ1-1, reads SQTIHQWPATLVQPVGSPLSLECTVEGTSNPNLYWYRQAAGRGLQLLFYSVGIGQISSEVPQNLSASRPQDRQFILSSKKLLLSDSGFYLCASFYRGLGTEAFFGQGTRLTVV.

This chain links TRBV2 with TRBJ2-7, with unresolved D. V lost 3 bases, J lost 9 bases, and 6 bases lay in between. CDR3 length equals 10 residues. Per germline, CDR1 SNHLY and CDR2 FYNNEI. The chain's CDR3 is CASSEAWQYF. The CDR3 DNA reads as TGTGCCAGCAGTGAGGCCTGGCAGTACTTC.

The chain employs TRBV18 and TRBJ1-2; TRBD1 matches 9 bases. J was trimmed by 3 bases and V by 5 bases; bases with no gene match: 7. CDR1 and CDR2 from the germline V gene are KGHSH and LQKENI. This CDR3 is 15 amino acids long. The DNA of the CDR3 is TGTGCCAGCTCATCAACAGGGGGCGCAGACTATGGCTACACCTTC. Its translation is CASSSTGGADYGYTF.

This clone was seen once. The chain joins TRBV5-1 to TRBJ2-3, with a weak D call TRBD1 (6 bases). The CDR3 consists of 16 residues. V lost 4 bases to trimming and J lost 2 bases, with 17 bases between them. Germline lookup yields CDR1 SGHRS and CDR2 YFSETQ. The CDR3 reads CASSQGAQGPTDTQYF. For the CDR3, the DNA is TGCGCCAGCAGCCAAGGGGCCCAGGGGCCCACAGATACGCAGTATTTT.

J is TRBJ2-3 and V is TRBV5-1; TRBD2 is a possible D gene (6 bases). The V end was cut by 5 bases, the J end by 1 base, with 14 bases between. This CDR3 has 15 residues. CDR1 and CDR2 from the germline V gene are SGHRS and YFSETQ. The CDR3 region has the DNA TGCGCCAGCAGGGCGGGACTCTCGGGCACAGATACGCAGTATTTT. It is translated as CASRAGLSGTDTQYF.

The chain carries TRBV28 and TRBJ2-7; D is unresolved. CDR3 length: 12 amino acids. V lost 2 bases and J 3 bases, leaving 5 bases between the germline ends. CDR1 and CDR2 from the germline V gene are MDHEN and SYDVKM. The DNA of the CDR3 is TGTGCCAGCAGTTTAGGGGACTACGAGCAGTACTTC. Protein product: CASSLGDYEQYF.

This clone was counted only a few times. V gene TRBV23-1 combines with J gene TRBJ2-3; D could derive from TRBD1 or TRBD2 (5 bases each). TRBV23-1 is reported as an ORF; its role is uncertain. The CDR3 has 14 residues. The V gene lost 5 bases and the J gene lost 6 bases, with 15 bases spanning the gap. CDR3 loop: CASSGLGTGDTQYF. The DNA for the CDR3 is TGCGCCAGCAGTGGTCTGGGGACGGGGGATACGCAGTATTTT.

V gene TRBV7-2 combines with J gene TRBJ2-7; no definite D call. Germline V gene lookup returns CDR1 SGHTA and CDR2 FQGNSA. The ends were cut back, 1 base at V and 2 bases at J, with 9 bases in the middle. The CDR3 is 14 residues long. CDR3 in DNA: TGTGCCAGCAGCTTAGAGGACGGACCCTACGAGCAGTACTTC. It encodes CASSLEDGPYEQYF. Looking up the rest from reference TRBV7-2 and TRBJ2-7 gives the full variable domain: GAGVSQSPSNKVTEKGKDVELRCDPISGHTALYWYRQSLGQGLEFLIYFQGNSAPDKSGLPSDRFSAERTGGSVSTLTIQRTQQEDSAVYLCASSLEDGPYEQYFGPGTRLTVT.

The chain couples TRBV5-4 to TRBJ1-1; the D is unclear. This CDR3 spans 12 amino acids. The V and J ends lost 3 bases and 6 bases respectively, with 9 bases between them. Germline CDR1 and CDR2: SGHNT and YYREEE (reference sequence). This CDR3 reads CASSSSSAEAFF. The CDR3 DNA follows: TGTGCCAGCAGCTCCTCCTCCGCTGAAGCTTTCTTT.

The chain carries TRBV7-9 and TRBJ2-3; possible D gene TRBD2, 6 bases. The V gene's germline CDR1 is SEHNR and CDR2 FQNEAQ (reference sequence). CDR3 length: 17 residues. Trimming took 3 bases from V and 0 from J, leaving 16 bases between them. The DNA for the CDR3 is TGTGCCAGCAGCTTCGGGGGTAGTCGCCTTAGCACAGATACGCAGTATTTT. It yields the protein CASSFGGSRLSTDTQYF.

The V call is TRBV7-3, the J call TRBJ2-5; 10 nucleotides align to TRBD2. The CDR3 is 16 residues long. In germline, CDR1 is SGHTA, CDR2 FQGTGA. The ends lost 5 bases at V and 5 bases at J; junction bases unmatched: 11. DNA for the CDR3: TGTGCCAGCAGCCTGGGAGCGGGAGGGGCTGGGGAGACCCAGTACTTC. Protein sequence: CASSLGAGGAGETQYF.

This chain links TRBV5-6 with TRBJ1-3; weak D call: TRBD1 (6 bases). This CDR3 is built from 17 residues. V lost 0 bases and J 0 bases, leaving 13 bases between the germline ends. CDR1 and CDR2 (germline): SGHDT, YYEEEE. The DNA for the CDR3 is TGTGCCAGCAGCTTGGCCGGGGGGGGCAACTCTGGAAACACCATATATTTT. Translating it yields CASSLAGGGNSGNTIYF.

CDR3: CASSSTAFGHTEAFF. CDR3 bases: TGTGCCAGCAGTTCTACCGCATTTGGCCACACTGAAGCTTTCTTT. This chain links TRBV28 with TRBJ1-1; the D is unclear. Trimming took 4 bases from V and 3 from J, leaving 15 bases between them. The CDR3 consists of 15 residues. Germline V gene sequence: CDR1 MDHEN, CDR2 SYDVKM.